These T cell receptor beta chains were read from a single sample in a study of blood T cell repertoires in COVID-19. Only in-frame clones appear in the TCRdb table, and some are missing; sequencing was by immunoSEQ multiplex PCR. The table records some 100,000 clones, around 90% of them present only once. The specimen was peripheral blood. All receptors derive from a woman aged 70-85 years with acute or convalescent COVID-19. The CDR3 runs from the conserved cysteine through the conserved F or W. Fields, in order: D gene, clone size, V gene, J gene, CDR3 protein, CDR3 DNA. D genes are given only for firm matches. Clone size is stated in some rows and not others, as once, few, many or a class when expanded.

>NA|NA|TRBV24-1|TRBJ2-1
CATSDNPLTGEQFF
TGTGCCACCAGTGATAACCCGCTTACAGGTGAGCAGTTCTTC
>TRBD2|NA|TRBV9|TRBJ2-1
CASSRGPGGADNEQFF
TGTGCCAGCAGCCGGGGGCCGGGGGGGGCCGATAATGAGCAGTTCTTC
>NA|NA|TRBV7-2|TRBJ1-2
CASSYATVASYTF
TGTGCCAGCAGCTATGCGACAGTCGCCTCCTACACCTTC
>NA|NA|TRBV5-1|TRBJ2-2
CASSFFRYGEPTGELFF
TGCGCCAGCAGCTTCTTCCGATACGGGGAGCCCACCGGGGAGCTGTTTTTT
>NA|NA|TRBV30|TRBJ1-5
CAWSGQNSNQPQHF
TGTGCCTGGAGTGGCCAGAATAGCAATCAGCCCCAGCATTTT
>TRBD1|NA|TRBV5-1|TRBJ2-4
CASSSIGTGVESAKNIQYF
TGCGCCAGCAGCTCTATCGGGACAGGAGTTGAGTCGGCCAAAAACATTCAGTACTTC
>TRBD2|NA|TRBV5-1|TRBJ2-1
CASSRTGPRRGGVVSSYNEQFF
TGCGCCAGCAGCCGGACCGGACCCCGGAGGGGAGGGGTGGTAAGCTCCTACAATGAGCAGTTCTTC
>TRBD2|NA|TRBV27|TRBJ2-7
CASRRDYSYEQYF
TGTGCCAGCAGAAGGGACTACTCCTACGAGCAGTACTTC
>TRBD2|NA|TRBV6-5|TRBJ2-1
CASTQGLAGNEQFF
TGTGCCAGCACCCAGGGACTAGCGGGGAATGAGCAGTTCTTC
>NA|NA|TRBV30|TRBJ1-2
CAWSVGGYGYTF
TGTGCCTGGAGTGTCGGGGGCTATGGCTACACCTTC
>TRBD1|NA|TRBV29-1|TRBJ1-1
CSVRTQGEKAFF
TGCAGCGTCCGAACCCAGGGGGAGAAGGCTTTCTTT
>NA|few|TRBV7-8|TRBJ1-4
CASSLARLSNEKLFF
TGTGCCAGCAGCTTAGCGCGACTCTCTAATGAAAAACTGTTTTTT
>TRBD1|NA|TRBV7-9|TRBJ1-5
CASSLGTGANQPQHF
TGTGCCAGCAGCCTGGGGACAGGGGCAAATCAGCCCCAGCATTTT
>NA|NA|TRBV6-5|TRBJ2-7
CASSTGNYEQYF
TGTGCCAGCAGTACAGGAAACTACGAGCAGTACTTC
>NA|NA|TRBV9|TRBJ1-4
CASSVETNGGEKLFF
TGTGCCAGCAGCGTAGAAACGAACGGGGGTGAAAAACTGTTTTTT
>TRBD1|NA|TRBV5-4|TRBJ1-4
CASSRDRLNEKLFF
TGTGCCAGCAGCCGGGACAGGCTAAATGAAAAACTGTTTTTT
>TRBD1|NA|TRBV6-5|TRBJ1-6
CATHYRGNSPLHF
TGTGCCACCCATTACAGGGGAAATTCACCCCTCCACTTT
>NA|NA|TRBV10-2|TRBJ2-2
CASSEGAGLRAGELFF
NA
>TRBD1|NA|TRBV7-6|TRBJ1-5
CASSYGDRGNQPQHF
TGTGCCAGCAGCTATGGGGACAGAGGTAATCAGCCCCAGCATTTT
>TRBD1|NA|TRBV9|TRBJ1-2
CASSGRGQGAVGYTF
TGTGCCAGCAGCGGACGAGGACAGGGGGCGGTCGGCTACACCTTC
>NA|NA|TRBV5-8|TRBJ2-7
CASSLAFGYEQYF
TGTGCCAGCAGCTTAGCGTTTGGCTACGAGCAGTACTTC
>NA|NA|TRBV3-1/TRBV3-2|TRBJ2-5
CASSQDLRHGRGEETQYF
TGTGCCAGCAGCCAAGATCTCCGGCACGGGAGAGGTGAAGAGACCCAGTACTTC
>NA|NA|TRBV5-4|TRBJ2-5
CASSLVAGRETQYF
TGTGCCAGCAGCTTGGTGGCGGGAAGAGAGACCCAGTACTTC
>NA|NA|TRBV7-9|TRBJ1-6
CASSTTGISPLHF
TGTGCCAGCAGTACAACAGGGATTTCACCCCTCCACTTT
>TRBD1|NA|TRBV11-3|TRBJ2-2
CASSLVQGSGELFF
TGTGCCAGCAGCTTAGTACAGGGGAGCGGGGAGCTGTTTTTT
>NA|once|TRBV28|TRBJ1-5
CASSPNAGFQPQHF
TGTGCCAGCAGTCCTAACGCAGGGTTCCAGCCCCAGCATTTT
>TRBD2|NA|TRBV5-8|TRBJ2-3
CASSTRLAGGGTDTQYF
TGTGCCAGCAGCACCCGACTAGCGGGAGGTGGCACAGATACGCAGTATTTT
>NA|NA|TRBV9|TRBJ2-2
CASSVSGSNTGELFF
TGTGCCAGCAGCGTAAGCGGTTCTAACACCGGGGAGCTGTTTTTT
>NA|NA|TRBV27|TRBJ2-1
CASSLVLAYEQFF
TGTGCCAGCAGTTTAGTACTAGCATATGAGCAGTTCTTC
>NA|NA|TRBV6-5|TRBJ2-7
CASSYGWRSFYEQYF
TGTGCCAGCAGTTATGGATGGCGGAGCTTCTACGAGCAGTACTTC
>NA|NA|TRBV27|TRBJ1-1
CASSLLGVGMNTEAFF
TGTGCCAGCAGTTTATTAGGGGTAGGTATGAACACTGAAGCTTTCTTT
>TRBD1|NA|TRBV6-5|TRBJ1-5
CASRVTGSNQPQHF
TGTGCCAGCAGGGTGACAGGGAGCAATCAGCCCCAGCATTTT
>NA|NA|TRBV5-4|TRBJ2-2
CASSLVGTTNTGELFF
TGTGCCAGCAGCTTGGTGGGGACAACGAACACCGGGGAGCTGTTTTTT
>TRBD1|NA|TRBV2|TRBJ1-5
CASSPGQGSQHF
TGTGCCAGCAGCCCCGGACAGGGGTCCCAGCATTTT